This T cell receptor beta chain was recovered during a study of T cell responses to AZD1222 COVID-19 vaccine. The CDR3 spans 18 residues. V was clipped by 1 base and J by 0 bases, with 16 bases between them. From germline, CDR1 is SEHNR and CDR2 FQNEAQ (reference sequence). Some clones are missing from TCRdb's copy, which holds only in-frame ones; the method was immunoSEQ multiplex PCR. The table shows 33,000 or so clones, with 88% occurring only once. Study results and caveats: The number of AZD1222 recipients seropositive at baseline was only five or six.

This clone was seen a few times. Its cognate antigen is unknown. This clonotype was sampled from an adult who received the AZD1222 COVID-19 vaccine. V is TRBV7-9 and J is TRBJ1-5; D is uncertain. The starting material was peripheral blood, obtained 28 days after the second AZD1222 dose. The CDR3 sequence: CASSLVVGPRVSNQPQHF. The CDR3 DNA follows: TGTGCCAGCAGCTTAGTGGTTGGCCCGAGAGTTAGCAATCAGCCCCAGCATTTT. Combining the CDR3 with reference TRBV7-9 and TRBJ1-5 gives the whole variable domain DTGVSQNPRHKITKRGQNVTFRCDPISEHNRLYWYRQTLGQGPEFLTYFQNEAQLEKSRLLSDRFSAERPKGSFSTLEIQRTEQGDSAMYLCASSLVVGPRVSNQPQHFGDGTRLSIL.